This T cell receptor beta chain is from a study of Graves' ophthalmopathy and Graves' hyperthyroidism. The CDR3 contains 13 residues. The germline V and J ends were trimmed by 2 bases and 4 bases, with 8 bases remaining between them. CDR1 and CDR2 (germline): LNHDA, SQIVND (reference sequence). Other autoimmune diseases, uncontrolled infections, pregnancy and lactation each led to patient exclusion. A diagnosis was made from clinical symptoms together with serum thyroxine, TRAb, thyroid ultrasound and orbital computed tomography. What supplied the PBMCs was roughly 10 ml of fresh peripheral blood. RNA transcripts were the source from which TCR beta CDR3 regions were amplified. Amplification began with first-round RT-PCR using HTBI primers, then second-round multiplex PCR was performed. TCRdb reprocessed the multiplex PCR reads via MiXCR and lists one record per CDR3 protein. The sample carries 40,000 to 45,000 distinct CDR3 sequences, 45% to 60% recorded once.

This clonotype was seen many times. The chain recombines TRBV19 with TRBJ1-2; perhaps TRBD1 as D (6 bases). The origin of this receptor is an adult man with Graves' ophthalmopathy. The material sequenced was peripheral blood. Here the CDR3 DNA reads TGTGCCAGTAGTATACAGGGGACCTATGGCTACACCTTC. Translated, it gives CASSIQGTYGYTF. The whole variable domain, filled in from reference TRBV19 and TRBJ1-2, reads DGGITQSPKYLFRKEGQNVTLSCEQNLNHDAMYWYRQDPGQGLRLIYYSQIVNDFQKGDIAEGYSVSREKKESFPLTVTSAQKNPTAFYLCASSIQGTYGYTFGSGTRLTVV.